The sequence of this T cell receptor (beta chain) was determined in a study of shared clonotypes between healthy human individuals. Study summary: For every donor, three CD4 naive, three CD4 memory, two CD8 naive and one CD8 memory plates were used.

Selected positively for CCR7 and CD45RO-negative, naive CD8 cells excluded terminally differentiated effector memory CD45RA+ cells. How the authors handled the data: Filtering differed because ImmunoSEQ produced junction-only sequences that carried no quality scores. Profiled with immunoSEQ multiplex PCR; TCRdb holds only in-frame clones, not every one. V, J and clone size reflect that table, while D and trimming were determined from the DNA. Of about 2 million clones listed, about 95% were seen once; the top ten hold more than 0.95%. The V end lost 1 base, the J end lost 8 bases, and 11 bases lay between the germline ends. The germline gives CDR1 GTSNPN, CDR2 SVGIG (reference sequence). The CDR3 spans 12 residues.

Material: naive CD8+ T cells sorted from blood. The sequence was collected from a man aged 18 to 30 in good health. V and J are TRBV30 and TRBJ1-1; no reliable D call. CDR3: CAWSDQDGEAFF. CDR3 in DNA: TGTGCCTGGAGTGACCAGGACGGCGAAGCTTTCTTT. Full variable domain (remainder filled in from reference TRBV30 and TRBJ1-1): SQTIHQWPATLVQPVGSPLSLECTVEGTSNPNLYWYRQAAGRGLQLLFYSVGIGQISSEVPQNLSASRPQDRQFILSSKKLLLSDSGFYLCAWSDQDGEAFFGQGTRLTVV.